Below, one T cell receptor (beta chain) is given with its context. These data are taken from a study of blood T cell repertoires in COVID-19. Study context: Donors in the United States, Italy and Spain gave samples during acute or convalescent COVID-19. In each case, the material was cDNA or gDNA derived from T cells, B-cell-depleted T cells, or PBMCs.

The assay was immunoSEQ multiplex PCR, and TCRdb's table has in-frame clones only and misses some. The data contain over 50,000 clones, more than 75% of them seen just once; the ten biggest clones take up roughly 7.2%. CDR1 and CDR2 (germline): PRHDT, FYEKMQ (reference sequence). This CDR3 region has 16 residues. After removal of 5 bases from V and 5 bases from J, the junction contained 8 bases not matched to a gene. J is TRBJ1-4 and V is TRBV13; 10 positions agree with TRBD1. Material for sequencing was peripheral blood. This clonotype was sampled from a man between 60 and 70 years old with acute or convalescent COVID-19. DNA for the CDR3: TGTGCCAGCAGCCGGCCCTGGGGACAGGGGAATGAAAAACTGTTTTTT. The encoded protein is CASSRPWGQGNEKLFF.